This T cell receptor beta chain was identified in a study of OX40 agonist ivuxolimab in advanced cancers. Overall study findings and caveats: At doses 0.1 to 3.0 mg/kg, CD4+ and CD8+ clones expanded. CD8+ T cells averaged more expanded clones than CD4+.

This table comes from immunoSEQ multiplex PCR, and its TCRdb copy is limited to in-frame clones, with some not included. The profile shows fewer than 65,000 clones, 70% to 90% of them singletons. To note about this clone: The antigen is not known.

Excluded were patients having autoimmune disease history or systemic immunosuppression. This sequence originates from an adult with an advanced solid tumor such as melanoma, head and neck, liver or kidney cancer. Sequenced here: CD4+ or CD8+ T cells sorted from blood, sampled in a trial of the OX40 agonist ivuxolimab.

CDR3 sequence reads: CASRSERGYSPLHF. CDR3 in DNA: TGTGCCAGCAGGTCCGAACGGGGCTATTCACCCCTCCACTTT. The rearrangement uses TRBV28 and TRBJ1-6, with D possibly being TRBD1 (5 bases). The germline CDR1 and CDR2 sequences are MDHEN and SYDVKM. The CDR3 runs 14 residues. V was clipped by 6 bases and J by 8 bases, with 14 bases between them. Supplemented by reference TRBV28 and TRBJ1-6, the full variable domain reads DVKVTQSSRYLVKRTGEKVFLECVQDMDHENMFWYRQDPGLGLRLIYFSYDVKMKEKGDIPEGYSVSREKKERFSLILESASTNQTSMYLCASRSERGYSPLHFGNGTRLTVT.